This T cell receptor beta chain was captured in a study of blood T cell repertoires in COVID-19. V was clipped by 4 bases and J by 0 bases, with 6 bases between them. CDR3 length: 13 residues. Germline values: CDR1 SEHNR, CDR2 FQNEAQ (reference sequence). Libraries were prepared by immunoSEQ multiplex PCR; TCRdb keeps only in-frame clonotypes and omits some of them. The sample consists of some 670,000 clones, 80% to 90% of them appearing once. Sequencing was done on a sample of peripheral blood. The chain couples TRBV7-9 to TRBJ1-1, with D uncertain. The TCR comes from a woman aged 18-29 years with acute or convalescent COVID-19. This CDR3 reads CASSSPVNTEAFF. CDR3 DNA sequence: TGTGCCAGCAGCTCCCCGGTGAACACTGAAGCTTTCTTT.